The 20 T cell receptor beta chains presented below share a single source sample, sequenced in a study of shared clonotypes between healthy human individuals. Clones were read by immunoSEQ multiplex PCR, and TCRdb kept only the in-frame ones, dropping some. The profile shows millions of clones, roughly 95% of them singletons. The sample taken for sequencing was naive CD4+ T cells sorted from blood. Subset in this sample: CD45RA+ positively selected. The receptors stem from a man aged 18 to 35 in good health.

The count of this clone is one. The chain couples TRBV6-6 to TRBJ1-4; D gene unclear. The CDR3 consists of 13 residues. V was clipped by 2 bases and J by 6 bases, with 7 bases between them. CDR1 is MNHNY, CDR2 SVGAGI, per germline (reference sequence). This CDR3 reads CASSYPPDEKLFF. The CDR3 nucleotides read TGTGCCAGCAGTTACCCACCCGATGAAAAACTGTTTTTT.

This clone was seen just once. V gene TRBV4-1 combines with J gene TRBJ1-5, with no clear D. Germline V gene sequence: CDR1 MGHRA, CDR2 YSYEKL. CDR3 length: 16 amino acids. V gave up 6 bases and J gave up 1 base, with 16 bases separating them. The CDR3 sequence: CASRLTVAASNQPQHF. For the CDR3, the DNA is TGCGCCAGCAGACTAACGGTTGCAGCAAGCAATCAGCCCCAGCATTTT.

J is TRBJ2-5 and V is TRBV7-9; TRBD1 agrees at 8 bases. V lost 8 bases and J lost 5; bases outside the gene matches: 7. This CDR3 has 13 amino acids. Germline V gene lookup returns CDR1 SEHNR and CDR2 FQNEAQ (reference sequence). Here the CDR3 DNA reads TGTGCCAGCGAAGACAGGGGACGGGAGACCCAGTACTTC. It codes for CASEDRGRETQYF.

With respect to this clone: Other DNA sequences of this sample code for an identical CDR3. The chain carries TRBV7-2 and TRBJ2-7; 11 bases are shared with TRBD1. CDR3 size: 15 residues. Germline V gives CDR1 SGHTA, CDR2 FQGNSA. V trimming: 3 bases; J trimming: 3 bases; junction bases outside the gene matches: 4. CDR3 protein: CASSLGGTGGYEQYF. For the CDR3, the DNA is TGTGCCAGCAGCTTGGGAGGGACAGGGGGCTACGAGCAGTACTTC.

The chain couples TRBV30 to TRBJ1-1; maybe TRBD1 (6 bases). Deletions cut 0 bases from V and 6 bases from J, with 11 bases between. The CDR3 is 13 amino acids. The germline CDR1 and CDR2 sequences are GTSNPN and SVGIG (reference sequence). The CDR3 protein is CAWSVRTAAEAFF. The CDR3 nucleotides read TGTGCCTGGAGTGTACGGACAGCTGCTGAAGCTTTCTTT.

The rearrangement uses TRBV11-1 and TRBJ2-7, with D possibly being TRBD1 or TRBD2 (5 bases each). Trimming pared 1 base from V and 2 bases from J, leaving 12 bases between. CDR1 and CDR2 from the germline V gene are SGHAT and FQDESV (reference sequence). This CDR3 is built from 15 residues. This chain's CDR3 is CASSLGSGPTYEQYF. In DNA, the CDR3 is TGTGCCAGCAGCTTAGGGTCGGGACCGACCTACGAGCAGTACTTC.

A word on this clone: In the same sample, other DNA sequences code for this CDR3. The chain has TRBV5-1 and TRBJ2-5; 11 bases map to TRBD2. Germline assignment: CDR1 SGHRS and CDR2 YFSETQ. The CDR3 totals 16 residues. V gave up 0 bases and J gave up 3 bases; unmatched junction bases: 4. The CDR3 DNA follows: TGCGCCAGCAGCTTGGGAGGGACTAGCGGAGAAGAGACCCAGTACTTC. Encoded protein: CASSLGGTSGEETQYF.

With respect to this clone: A much larger clone lies one base from this, so it may be a read error. This chain joins TRBV6-1 and TRBJ1-2; D call uncertain. This CDR3 comprises 11 residues. Per the germline V gene, CDR1 is MNHNS and CDR2 is SASEGT. V lost 3 bases and J 2 bases, leaving 1 base between the germline ends. The DNA for the CDR3 is TGTGCCAGCAGTGAGAACTATGGCTACACCTTC. Translation: CASSENYGYTF.

This clone has a single count. The chain employs TRBV29-1 and TRBJ2-1; the D is unclear. The CDR3 length is 13 residues. Trimming pared 5 bases from V and 6 bases from J, leaving 14 bases between. Per the germline V gene, CDR1 is SQVTM and CDR2 is ANQGSEA. The CDR3, as DNA: TGCAGCGTTCGCCGGGCGAAAAGCAATGAGCAGTTCTTC. This sequence encodes CSVRRAKSNEQFF.

The chain is built from TRBV6-6 and TRBJ2-7; weak D call: TRBD1 (5 bases). The CDR3 length is 13 residues. Trimming took 4 bases from V and 3 from J, leaving 10 bases between them. Germline lookup yields CDR1 MNHNY and CDR2 SVGAGI (reference sequence). The CDR3 sequence: CASSSRAVYEQYF. CDR3 in DNA: TGTGCCAGCAGTTCCAGGGCCGTCTACGAGCAGTACTTC.

The J gene is TRBJ1-1, the V gene TRBV5-8; D perhaps matches TRBD1 (6 bases). Deletions cut 1 base from V and 0 bases from J, with 13 bases between. This CDR3 has 16 amino acids. Germline V gene lookup returns CDR1 SGHTS and CDR2 YDEGEE. CDR3 amino acids: CASSLTSDRMNTEAFF. The CDR3 DNA reads TGTGCCAGCAGCTTGACGTCCGACAGGATGAACACTGAAGCTTTCTTT.

As to this clone: The same CDR3 also results from other DNA sequences found in this sample. The gene calls are TRBV6-6 and TRBJ2-5; D is unresolved. V was cut by 0 bases and J by 3 bases, with 2 bases left in between. CDR3 size: 12 residues. Germline V gene sequence: CDR1 MNHNY, CDR2 SVGAGI (reference sequence). For the CDR3, the DNA is TGTGCCAGCAGTTACTCGAAAGAGACCCAGTACTTC. This codes for CASSYSKETQYF.

V gene TRBV19 combines with J gene TRBJ1-5, with D uncertain. This CDR3 is 11 amino acids long. Germline loops: CDR1 LNHDA, CDR2 SQIVND (reference sequence). Trimming took off 11 bases at V and 5 bases at J, with 10 bases between the two ends. The DNA of the CDR3 is TGTGCCCCCATGTGGGATCAGCCCCAGCATTTT. Translated: CAPMWDQPQHF.

Comments on this clone: Other nucleotide sequences in the sample specify the same CDR3. This sequence joins TRBV2 and TRBJ2-5; unclear D gene. From germline, CDR1 is SNHLY and CDR2 FYNNEI. The CDR3 runs 11 residues. Trimming pared 7 bases from V and 2 bases from J, leaving 5 bases between. CDR3 coding DNA: TGTGCCAGCAAGTATCAAGAGACCCAGTACTTC. Its translation: CASKYQETQYF. Based on the CDR3 plus reference TRBV2 and TRBJ2-5, the full variable domain is EPEVTQTPSHQVTQMGQEVILRCVPISNHLYFYWYRQILGQKVEFLVSFYNNEISEKSEIFDDQFSVERPDGSNFTLKIRSTKLEDSAMYFCASKYQETQYFGPGTRLLVL.

A single count supports this clone. This sequence joins TRBV19 and TRBJ1-1, with unresolved D. V was cut by 6 bases and J by 1 base, with 12 bases left in between. The CDR3 has 14 residues. Germline CDR1 LNHDA, CDR2 SQIVND (reference sequence). The CDR3 loop is CASRNLKGNTEAFF. CDR3 bases: TGTGCCAGTAGGAACTTGAAGGGGAACACTGAAGCTTTCTTT. Full variable domain (rest looked up from reference TRBV19 and TRBJ1-1): DGGITQSPKYLFRKEGQNVTLSCEQNLNHDAMYWYRQDPGQGLRLIYYSQIVNDFQKGDIAEGYSVSREKKESFPLTVTSAQKNPTAFYLCASRNLKGNTEAFFGQGTRLTVV.

This clone was seen just once. The chain joins TRBV5-4 to TRBJ2-1; possible D gene TRBD1, 5 bases. V gave up 4 bases and J gave up 5 bases, with 13 bases separating them. This CDR3 contains 14 residues. Germline CDR1 and CDR2: SGHNT and YYREEE (reference sequence). The CDR3 spells CASSPDRRDNEQFF. In nucleotides, the CDR3 is TGTGCCAGCAGCCCTGACAGAAGGGACAATGAGCAGTTCTTC.

The chain combines TRBV18 with TRBJ2-7, with TRBD2 identical over 12 bases. This CDR3 has 18 residues. Germline V lookup: CDR1 KGHSH, CDR2 LQKENI. V trimming: 0 bases; J trimming: 0 bases; junction bases outside the gene matches: 6. The CDR3 DNA follows: TGTGCCAGCTCACCACCAGTGACTAGCGGGGGCTACTCCTACGAGCAGTACTTC. Translated: CASSPPVTSGGYSYEQYF.

The gene calls are TRBV6-5 and TRBJ2-1; TRBD1 matches 7 bases. The CDR3 is 16 amino acids. The junction had 10 bases not matched to a gene; V was cut back by 4 bases and J by 4 bases. Germline V CDR1 and CDR2: MNHEY, SVGAGI. The CDR3 DNA sequence: TGTGCCAGCAGTTCGCCGACAGGGCGCCGTTACAATGAGCAGTTCTTC. Its protein product is CASSSPTGRRYNEQFF.

The table lists this clone with many counts. The chain combines TRBV30 with TRBJ1-2, with 8 positions matching TRBD1. V trimming: 2 bases; J trimming: 7 bases; junction bases outside the gene matches: 9. Germline-derived CDR1 and CDR2 are GTSNPN and SVGIG (reference sequence). This CDR3 has 14 residues. This CDR3 is CAWSPPDRVSGYTF. DNA of the CDR3: TGTGCCTGGAGTCCCCCGGACAGGGTTTCTGGCTACACCTTC.

V is TRBV7-9 and J is TRBJ1-2, with 9 bases aligning to TRBD1. CDR3 length equals 13 residues. Germline V gives CDR1 SEHNR, CDR2 FQNEAQ (reference sequence). V trimming: 5 bases; J trimming: 7 bases; junction bases outside the gene matches: 5. CDR3 in DNA: TGTGCCAGCAGCGTACAGGGGGCAGGTGGCTACACCTTC. It specifies CASSVQGAGGYTF.